The rows below give T cell receptor beta chains drawn from one sample of a study of shared clonotypes between healthy human individuals. TCRdb keeps only in-frame clones here, not all; method: immunoSEQ multiplex PCR. The repertoire has 1.4 million to 1.5 million clones, about 96% of them found once; the top ten carry roughly 1.2%. The source material was naive CD4+ T cells sorted from blood. The receptors come from a man aged 25 to 40 in good health. Both conserved end residues are part of each CDR3. Each record gives: D gene, V gene, J gene, clone size, CDR3 DNA, CDR3 protein. D genes are given only for firm matches. The size of a clone is reported for some rows only, either as once, few or many, or as a class for expanded clones.

NA	TRBV18	TRBJ1-2	NA	TGTGCCAGCTCACAATCGTACAGTCCAAACTATGGCTACACCTTC	CASSQSYSPNYGYTF
NA	TRBV28	TRBJ2-1	NA	TGTGCCAGCAGTTTTCCAGGTTCACGCTCCTACAATGAGCAGTTCTTC	CASSFPGSRSYNEQFF
NA	TRBV11-2	TRBJ1-2	NA	TGTGCCAGCAGCTTAGTCGGTATCATTGACTATGGCTACACCTTC	CASSLVGIIDYGYTF
NA	TRBV7-6	TRBJ1-1	NA	TGTGCCAGCAGCTTAGACCCCCTGAACACTGAAGCTTTCTTT	CASSLDPLNTEAFF
TRBD2	TRBV11-3	TRBJ2-5	NA	TGTGCCAGCAGCTTAGGCGGGCCTAGCGGGATACAAGAGACCCAGTACTTC	CASSLGGPSGIQETQYF
NA	TRBV10-3	TRBJ1-3	NA	TGTGCCATCAGTGAGCTGGGGCCAGCAAGCTCTGGAAACACCATATATTTT	CAISELGPASSGNTIYF
TRBD1	TRBV6-1	TRBJ1-1	NA	TGTGCCACCGACAGGGGGAGGGGAGCTGAAGCTTTCTTT	CATDRGRGAEAFF
TRBD2	TRBV9	TRBJ2-1	once	TGTGCCAGCAGCGCGGGACTAGCGGGAGAACTTGGGTCGAATGAGCAGTTCTTC	CASSAGLAGELGSNEQFF
NA	TRBV4-1	TRBJ1-3	NA	TGCGCCAGCAGCCAAGGTGCGAGGTCGAGAAACACCATATATTTT	CASSQGARSRNTIYF
NA	TRBV27	TRBJ2-5	NA	TGTGCCAGCAGTTTATGGGGCGGACAAGAGACCCAGTACTTC	CASSLWGGQETQYF
NA	TRBV18	TRBJ2-1	NA	TGTGCCAGCTCACCACCGCTAGTCTATGAGCAGTTCTTC	CASSPPLVYEQFF
NA	TRBV11-2	TRBJ2-5	once	TGTGCCAGCAGCTTAGTCCAAGAGACCCAGTACTTC	CASSLVQETQYF
NA	TRBV18	TRBJ2-5	NA	TGTGCCAGCTCACCACCGTTCGGGGGCGAGACCCAGTACTTC	CASSPPFGGETQYF
NA	TRBV11-3	TRBJ1-1	few	TGTGCCAGCAGCTTAGGACCTATCACTGAAGCTTTCTTT	CASSLGPITEAFF
NA	TRBV7-9	TRBJ1-5	NA	TGTGCCAGCGCATCAGGGCAGAGTAATCAGCCCCAGCATTTT	CASASGQSNQPQHF
NA	TRBV10-3	TRBJ2-3	NA	TGTGCCATCAGCTTTGCAGATACGCAGTATTTT	CAISFADTQYF
NA	TRBV29-1	TRBJ2-3	NA	TGCAGCGTTGACGACAGAAGCACAGATACGCAGTATTTT	CSVDDRSTDTQYF
TRBD2	TRBV4-2	TRBJ2-3	NA	TGTGCCAGCAGCCCAGGACTAGCGGGAGGGCCGCGCACAGATACGCAGTATTTT	CASSPGLAGGPRTDTQYF
NA	TRBV19	TRBJ1-5	NA	TGTGCCAGTAGTATAGTCAGGGCAGGGCACCTTTATCGGCCCCAGCATTTT	CASSIVRAGHLYRPQHF
TRBD2	TRBV5-5	TRBJ2-7	NA	TGTGCCAGCAGCTCTTACGGGACTAGCGGGAGATCGGCGCAGTACTTC	CASSSYGTSGRSAQYF
NA	TRBV6-5	TRBJ2-2	once	TGTGCCAGCAGTTACAACAGGGACCTCACCGGGGAGCTGTTTTTT	CASSYNRDLTGELFF
NA	TRBV29-1	TRBJ2-7	NA	TGCAGCGTTGTGGGCAGGCATGGGTTGTGGGAGCAGTACTTC	CSVVGRHGLWEQYF
NA	TRBV10-3	TRBJ2-5	NA	TGTGCCATCAGTGGAAACAGCCCGGAGACCCAGTACTTC	CAISGNSPETQYF
TRBD1	TRBV11-2	TRBJ2-7	NA	TGTGCCAGCAGCTTAGTAGAGCTACAGGGGGCCTCTACGGCCTACGAGCAGTACTTC	CASSLVELQGASTAYEQYF
NA	TRBV18	TRBJ1-1	NA	TGTGCCAGCTCACAGATAGTGGTCGGCTTGAACACTGAAGCTTTCTTT	CASSQIVVGLNTEAFF
NA	TRBV29-1	TRBJ1-1	NA	TGCAGCGTTGACACACGTGGGGGGACTGAAGCTTTCTTT	CSVDTRGGTEAFF
NA	TRBV27	TRBJ1-1	NA	TGTGCCAGCAGTTTTGGGCAGGGCGAATTGAACACTGAAGCTTTCTTT	CASSFGQGELNTEAFF
NA	TRBV19	TRBJ2-1	NA	TGTGCCAGTCGACAGTTAGGGACGTACAATGAGCAGTTCTTC	CASRQLGTYNEQFF
NA	TRBV7-8	TRBJ2-5	once	TGTGCCAGCAGCTTATACGTTGGGGGGCGCGGCAGGGGAGAGACCCAGTACTTC	CASSLYVGGRGRGETQYF
NA	TRBV7-2	TRBJ2-4	NA	TGTGCCAGCAGCCCCACCCGGGCGGGGTCCAAAAACATTCAGTACTTC	CASSPTRAGSKNIQYF
TRBD1	TRBV6-5	TRBJ2-2	once	TGTGCCAGCAGTTACTTCCCAGGGGGGAACACCGGGGAGCTGTTTTTT	CASSYFPGGNTGELFF
NA	TRBV30	TRBJ1-1	NA	TGTGCCTGGAGTGTACGGCGGAACACTGAAGCTTTCTTT	CAWSVRRNTEAFF
TRBD1	TRBV7-9	TRBJ2-7	NA	TGTGCCAGCAGCCTGACAGGGAGCGAGCAGTACTTC	CASSLTGSEQYF
TRBD2	TRBV27	TRBJ2-2	NA	TGTGCCAGCAGTCTCAAGCGGGAGGCGTACACCGGGGAGCTGTTTTTT	CASSLKREAYTGELFF
NA	TRBV18	TRBJ1-1	NA	TGTGCCAGCTCACCGGGGAATCTGAACACTGAAGCTTTCTTT	CASSPGNLNTEAFF
NA	TRBV28	TRBJ1-4	NA	TGTGCCAGCAGTTTTTGGGGAAATGAAAAACTGTTTTTT	CASSFWGNEKLFF
TRBD2	TRBV7-8	TRBJ2-1	once	TGTGCCAGCAGCCACGGACTAGCGGGAGGGCTCGAACATTGGGAGCAGTTCTTC	CASSHGLAGGLEHWEQFF
NA	TRBV4-1	TRBJ2-7	NA	TGCGCCAGCATAAAGTCCCGCTCACTAGCCTACGAGCAGTACTTC	CASIKSRSLAYEQYF
TRBD2	TRBV9	TRBJ2-1	NA	TGTGCCAGCAGCGTAGCTCCAGCGGGGTGGGATGAGCAGTTCTTC	CASSVAPAGWDEQFF
NA	TRBV19	TRBJ2-3	NA	TGTGCCAGTCAGATCCGGGGTGGAGGCCCAGATACGCAGTATTTT	CASQIRGGGPDTQYF
NA	TRBV5-5	TRBJ2-3	NA	TGTGCCAGCAGCTTAGGGGACACAGATACGCAGTATTTT	CASSLGDTDTQYF
TRBD2	TRBV6-5	TRBJ2-5	NA	TGTGCCAGCAGTTACAAAGTGACTAGCGGGAGGGGGACCCAGTACTTC	CASSYKVTSGRGTQYF
TRBD1	TRBV5-1	TRBJ2-3	NA	TGCGCCAGCACCGCCGGTGGCACAGGGGACACAGATACGCAGTATTTT	CASTAGGTGDTDTQYF
NA	TRBV2	TRBJ2-7	NA	TGTGCCAGCAAAGAAAGAAGAGTCACGTTCTACGAGCAGTACTTC	CASKERRVTFYEQYF
NA	TRBV4-1	TRBJ2-1	NA	TGCGCCAGCAGCCAAGAGTGGCTAGCGTGGTACAATGAGCAGTTCTTC	CASSQEWLAWYNEQFF
NA	TRBV6-1	TRBJ2-1	NA	TGTGCCAGCAGTGATGTCTTTAGCGCGAACAATGAGCAGTTCTTC	CASSDVFSANNEQFF